The source of this TCR beta chain is a study of long-term antiretroviral therapy in people with HIV. Whole-study findings and limits: Across all time points, the repertoire was dominated by clones that expanded before ART. The study found that diversity rose after ART but stayed below transplant donor controls.

About this clone: Its antigen is unknown. The same CDR3 is also encoded by other DNA sequences in this sample.

This was the immunoSEQ v3.0 assay at survey level. Clones were read by immunoSEQ multiplex PCR, and TCRdb kept only the in-frame ones, dropping some. The repertoire holds 11,000 to 15,000 clones, with 80% as singletons. The CDR3 is 14 amino acids. V shed 2 bases and J shed 4 bases, with 9 bases lying between them. Germline-derived CDR1 and CDR2 are SGHTA and FQGNSA. The TCR originated in a man aged 35-49 years with HIV. The chain carries TRBV7-2 and TRBJ1-5; possibly TRBD1 for D (5 bases). Sequencing used unsorted PBMCs, obtained 3.2 years before starting antiretroviral therapy. As DNA, the CDR3 is TGTGCCAGCAGCTTACAGGGAGGTAATCAGCCCCAGCATTTT. Amino acids: CASSLQGGNQPQHF.